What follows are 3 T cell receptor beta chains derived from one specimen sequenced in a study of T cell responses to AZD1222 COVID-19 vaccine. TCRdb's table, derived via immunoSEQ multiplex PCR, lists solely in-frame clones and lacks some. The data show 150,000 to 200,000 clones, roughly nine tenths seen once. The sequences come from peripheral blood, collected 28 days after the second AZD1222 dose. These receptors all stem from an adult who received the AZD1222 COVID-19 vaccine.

CDR3 sequence (DNA): TGCAGTGCTAGCCGGGGTTACGAGCAGTACTTC. Translated, it gives CSASRGYEQYF. The chain employs TRBV20-1 and TRBJ2-7, with a weak D call TRBD2 (5 bases). Trimming removed 3 bases from V and 4 bases from J, with 7 bases in between. The CDR3 is 11 residues long. CDR1 is DFQATT and CDR2 is SNEGSKA in the germline V gene (reference sequence).

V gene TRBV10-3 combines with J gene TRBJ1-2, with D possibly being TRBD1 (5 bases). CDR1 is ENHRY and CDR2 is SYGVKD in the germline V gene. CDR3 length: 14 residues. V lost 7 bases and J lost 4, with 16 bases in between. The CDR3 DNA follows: TGTGCCATCAAGGGGAGGGGTACTCTCTATGGCTACACCTTC. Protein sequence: CAIKGRGTLYGYTF.

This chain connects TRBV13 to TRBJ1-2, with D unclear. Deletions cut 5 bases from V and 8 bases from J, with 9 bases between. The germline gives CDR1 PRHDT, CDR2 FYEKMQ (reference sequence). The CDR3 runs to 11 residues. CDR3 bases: TGTGCCAGCAGCCCTACTGTCGGCTACACCTTC. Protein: CASSPTVGYTF.